This T cell receptor beta chain was sequenced during a study of regulatory T cells in long-lasting Graves disease. Study as a whole: Graves' patients with a new diagnosis had received antithyroid drugs under 3 months.

CDR3 regions were amplified by Arm-PCR using iRepertoire HTBI primers to build TCR beta libraries. Per the study methods: Spanning all samples, the identified segments comprised some 66 TRBV and 14 TRBJ. TCRdb ran MiXCR on the multiplex PCR reads and lists one entry per CDR3 protein. The V and J calls and clone size are TCRdb's, not the authors'. The repertoire holds about 530,000 distinct CDR3 sequences, with 15% to 20% as singletons. This clonotype showed up just a few times. Time point noted: newly diagnosed GD, antithyroid drugs for less than 3 months. RNA extracted from PBMCs served as the sequencing template. Deletions cut 4 bases from V and 1 base from J, with 9 bases between. The germline V gene has CDR1 SGHVS and CDR2 FQNEAQ. The CDR3 loop spans 14 amino acids. The data were also submitted as part of a second study, on T cells in Graves' hyperthyroidism and ophthalmopathy. This second report adds: Exclusion criteria comprised uncontrolled infection, other autoimmune disease, pregnancy or lactation.

This sequence was found in a woman aged 35-60 years with Graves disease. The chain has TRBV7-8 and TRBJ2-3; D call uncertain. This material consisted of peripheral blood mononuclear cells (PBMCs), taken at new diagnosis, from a patient treated with antithyroid drugs. The CDR3 loop reads CASSWLTGTDTQYF. Written as DNA, the CDR3 is TGTGCCAGCAGCTGGCTGACTGGCACAGATACGCAGTATTTT.